A selection of T cell receptor beta chains follows, all from one sample in a study of blood T cell repertoires in COVID-19. Profiled with immunoSEQ multiplex PCR; TCRdb holds only in-frame clones, not every one. The sample includes some 68,000 clones, around nine tenths seen only once; the top ten take roughly 3.2%. The sequencing sample was made of peripheral blood. The receptors come from a woman aged 45-65 years with COVID-19, enrolled during active disease. The CDR3 runs from the conserved cysteine through the conserved F or W. The D gene is left open where the match is weak. Size tells how often a clone was seen (once, few, many) or the class of an expanded clone, and some rows leave it out.

d_gene,j_gene,v_gene,abundance,CDR3nt,CDR3aa
.,TRBJ2-1,TRBV9,once,TGTGCCAGCAGCGGAAACTTAGTGCACAATGAGCAGTTCTTC,CASSGNLVHNEQFF
.,TRBJ1-2,TRBV6-6,once,TGTGCCAGCAGTTACTCGGGGGGAGACTATGGCTACACCTTC,CASSYSGGDYGYTF
TRBD1,TRBJ1-2,TRBV4-2,few,TGTGCCAGCAGCCAAGTAGGCGACAGGGCCAGGGGCTACACCTTC,CASSQVGDRARGYTF
.,TRBJ2-5,TRBV4-1,.,TGCGCCAGCAGCCAAGCAAGGGGCGAGACCCAGTACTTC,CASSQARGETQYF
.,TRBJ1-1,TRBV28,.,TGTGCCAGCAGCTTAGGAGGGGCGGGGGCTTTCTTT,CASSLGGAGAFF
TRBD1,TRBJ1-5,TRBV28,.,TGTGCCAGCACCGGGACAGGGACGCAGCCCCAGCATTTT,CASTGTGTQPQHF
TRBD2,TRBJ2-1,TRBV10-2,.,TGCGCCAGCAGTGAGACTAGCGGGAGGGTAAATGAGCAGTTCTTC,CASSETSGRVNEQFF
.,TRBJ2-7,TRBV6-5,.,TGTGCCAGCAGCCGGGACAAAAAATACGAGCAGTACTTC,CASSRDKKYEQYF
.,TRBJ2-1,TRBV28,.,TGTGCCAGCAGTCCGCAGTACAATGAGCAGTTCTTC,CASSPQYNEQFF
TRBD2,TRBJ2-7,TRBV4-2,.,TGTGCCAGCAGCCAAGAGGAGGTTAGCGGGAGCAAGTACGAGCAGTACTTC,CASSQEEVSGSKYEQYF
TRBD2,TRBJ2-5,TRBV11-3,.,TGTGCCAGCAGCTCCGGACTAGCGGGAGAGACCCAGTACTTC,CASSSGLAGETQYF
.,TRBJ2-7,TRBV3-1/TRBV3-2,.,TGTGCCAGCAGCACTACTGTAGGGGCAAATGGAGCCGAGCAGTACTTC,CASSTTVGANGAEQYF
.,TRBJ2-5,TRBV6-4,.,TGTGCCAGCAGTGACTCGAACGGCAGAGGGCGGGAGACCCAGTACTTC,CASSDSNGRGRETQYF
.,TRBJ1-5,TRBV18,.,TGTGCCAGCTCACCTTCTACCCTCGGTAGCAATCAGCCCCAGCATTTT,CASSPSTLGSNQPQHF
.,TRBJ2-2,TRBV7-9,.,TGTGCCAGCAGCCATACAGAGACCGGGGAGCTGTTTTTT,CASSHTETGELFF
.,TRBJ1-6,TRBV25-1,.,TGTGCCAGCAGTGAATCGGACAGTCCTAATTCGGCCCTCCACTTT,CASSESDSPNSALHF
TRBD2,TRBJ2-3,TRBV6-1,.,TGTGCCAGCAGTGAAGTTGAGGGTAGCGGGAGGTGGGCAGATACGCAGTATTTT,CASSEVEGSGRWADTQYF
.,TRBJ2-1,TRBV7-9,.,TGTGCCAGCAGCTTCGGAGACAATGAGCAGTTCTTC,CASSFGDNEQFF
TRBD1,TRBJ2-7,TRBV5-1,once,TGCGCCAGCACCAAAGGGACAGGGGGCGACGAGCAGTACTTC,CASTKGTGGDEQYF
.,TRBJ2-7,TRBV2,.,TGTGCCAGCAGTTACCAAGCCTCCTACTCCTACGAGCAGTACTTC,CASSYQASYSYEQYF
.,TRBJ2-3,TRBV7-8,.,TGTGCCAGCAGCTTAGCCCGTGGGGGAGGGCAGTATTTT,CASSLARGGGQYF
.,TRBJ1-3,TRBV4-1,.,TGCGCCAGCAGCCACGCCAGAGGAAACACCATATATTTT,CASSHARGNTIYF
.,TRBJ2-3,TRBV2,.,TGTGCCAGCAGTTTTAAGAGAGATACGCAGTATTTT,CASSFKRDTQYF
.,TRBJ1-3,TRBV19,.,TGTGCCAGCTCAAAGGGGAATGGAAACACCATATATTTT,CASSKGNGNTIYF
TRBD1,TRBJ1-2,TRBV9,.,TGTGCCAGCAGCGTAGCTCCCACCACCGGGACAGGTTATGGCTACACCTTC,CASSVAPTTGTGYGYTF
.,TRBJ2-1,TRBV11-2,few,TGTGCCAGCAGCCATCGCCGGAGGGAGGATGAGCAGTTCTTC,CASSHRRREDEQFF
.,TRBJ2-4,TRBV6-2/TRBV6-3,.,TGTGCCAGCAGTTACTCGGACAGCGGGAACCACATTCAGTACTTC,CASSYSDSGNHIQYF
.,TRBJ2-5,TRBV10-2,.,TGCGCCAGCAGTGAACTCGGGAGCGCGTACCAAGAGACCCAGTACTTC,CASSELGSAYQETQYF
.,TRBJ2-7,TRBV4-2,.,TGTGCCAGCAGCCAAGAAAGCTGGGGGCCAGGCGAGCAGTACTTC,CASSQESWGPGEQYF
.,TRBJ1-2,TRBV28,.,TGTGCCAGCAGTTTACAGGTGGAAGGCTACACCTTC,CASSLQVEGYTF
.,TRBJ1-1,TRBV4-1,.,TGCGCCAGCAGCCAAGCTTCGCAGGGGAGTCGATCTGAAGCTTTCTTT,CASSQASQGSRSEAFF
TRBD1,TRBJ2-7,TRBV30,.,TGTGCCTGGAGTAGGGACAGTCTTTACTTC,CAWSRDSLYF
.,TRBJ2-1,TRBV5-1,.,TGCGCCAGCAGCTTGACCAGTATTACCTACAATGAGCAGTTCTTC,CASSLTSITYNEQFF
TRBD2,TRBJ2-2,TRBV10-3,.,TGTGCCATCACTGGGAAGGGCGGGAGGTCGAACACCGGGGAGCTGTTTTTT,CAITGKGGRSNTGELFF
.,TRBJ2-5,TRBV5-8,.,TGTGCCAGCAGCTTGGAAGTGGGCGGGACCGGGGCCCAGTACTTC,CASSLEVGGTGAQYF
.,TRBJ1-5,TRBV30,.,TGTGCCTGGAGTCCCTGGGGCGAGCAGCCCCAGCATTTT,CAWSPWGEQPQHF
TRBD2,TRBJ2-3,TRBV30,.,TGTGCCTGGATAGGGACTAGCGGTTACACAGATACGCAGTATTTT,CAWIGTSGYTDTQYF
.,TRBJ2-7,TRBV27,.,TGTGCCAGCAGTTTCGACGGGAGACGCTACGAGCAGTACTTC,CASSFDGRRYEQYF
.,TRBJ2-7,TRBV7-3,.,TGTGCCAGCAGCTTAGATGGGGGGAGCTCCTACGAGCAGTACTTC,CASSLDGGSSYEQYF
.,TRBJ2-7,TRBV19,.,TGTGCCAGTAGTCAGCAGCCCCGGGGCTACGAGCAGTACTTC,CASSQQPRGYEQYF
TRBD1,TRBJ1-6,TRBV28,.,TGTGCCACTATAACAGGGGGTAACTATAATTCACCCCTCCACTTT,CATITGGNYNSPLHF
.,TRBJ2-2,TRBV29-1,.,TGCAGCGTTGAGGGCAGGGGAGTGGACGGGGAGCTGTTTTTT,CSVEGRGVDGELFF
.,TRBJ1-5,TRBV24-1,.,TGTGCCACCAGTGATTTGAGCGGAAGTCAGCCCCAGCATTTT,CATSDLSGSQPQHF
.,TRBJ2-3,TRBV7-9,.,TGTGCCAGCAGCTTAGCGTCCTTGGATACGCAGTATTTT,CASSLASLDTQYF
.,TRBJ1-2,TRBV7-2,.,TGTGCCAGCAGCTTAGCCCAATATGGCTACACCTTC,CASSLAQYGYTF
TRBD1,TRBJ2-1,TRBV4-1,.,TGCGCCAGCAGCCAACCGGGACAGGGAGGGGATGAGCAGTTCTTC,CASSQPGQGGDEQFF
.,TRBJ2-7,TRBV28,.,TGTGCCAGCAGTTTGCGCGAGCAGTACTTC,CASSLREQYF
TRBD1,TRBJ1-5,TRBV4-2,.,TGTGCCAGCAGCCAAGCGAGGGGGCTCAATCAGCCCCAGCATTTT,CASSQARGLNQPQHF
TRBD1,TRBJ2-2,TRBV6-6,.,TGTGCCAGCAGTTCCCCGGGACAGGGTCCAACCGGGGAGCTGTTTTTT,CASSSPGQGPTGELFF
.,TRBJ2-3,TRBV7-3,.,TGTGCCAGCAGCTCCCAGGCAGGGCGCACAGATACGCAGTATTTT,CASSSQAGRTDTQYF
TRBD1,TRBJ1-6,TRBV28,.,TGTGCCAGCACCTCTGGGACAGGGTATTCACCCCTCCACTTT,CASTSGTGYSPLHF
TRBD2,TRBJ2-5,TRBV6-6,.,TGTGCCAGCAGTCCCATAGCGGGAGCGGGGGAGACCCAGTACTTC,CASSPIAGAGETQYF
.,TRBJ2-7,TRBV21-1,.,TGTGCCAGCAGCAACCGGACTAGCGGGGCCTCCTACGAGCAGTACTTC,CASSNRTSGASYEQYF
TRBD2,TRBJ2-2,TRBV7-9,.,TGCGGGACTAGCGGGAGGTCCCGGAACACCGGGGAGCTGTTTTTT,CGTSGRSRNTGELFF
TRBD2,TRBJ2-7,TRBV5-4,once,TGTGCCAGCAGCGAGACTAGCACCTACGAGCAGTACTTC,CASSETSTYEQYF